This TCR beta chain is from a study of cytomegalovirus exposure and HLA in healthy donors. In the study overall: When 300 to 400 donors were genotyped, approximately 80% of them were found to fall in the Caucasian-associated ancestry cluster.

The germline CDR1 and CDR2 sequences are MNHNS and SASEGT. The CDR3 is 14 amino acids. A multiplex PCR was run with 60 Vbeta primers and 13 Jbeta primers. Assay: immunoSEQ multiplex PCR; the TCRdb copy retains only in-frame clones and omits some. This table holds about 130,000 clones, approximately 80% found once. This clone came up a few times. Its specificity is unknown. At one boundary the junction diverges from the germline segment, which might be a read error. General study results and limits: A missense variant in DCLRE1C was later tied to TCR beta V- and J-gene trimming.

This chain connects TRBV6-1 to TRBJ2-7; 7 bases match TRBD1. Sample: PBMCs. The sequence was collected from a young man in good health and CMV-seronegative. For the CDR3, the DNA is TGTGCCAGCACCCCGAGACAGGGATCCTCCGAGCAGTACTTC. Its protein product is CASTPRQGSSEQYF.